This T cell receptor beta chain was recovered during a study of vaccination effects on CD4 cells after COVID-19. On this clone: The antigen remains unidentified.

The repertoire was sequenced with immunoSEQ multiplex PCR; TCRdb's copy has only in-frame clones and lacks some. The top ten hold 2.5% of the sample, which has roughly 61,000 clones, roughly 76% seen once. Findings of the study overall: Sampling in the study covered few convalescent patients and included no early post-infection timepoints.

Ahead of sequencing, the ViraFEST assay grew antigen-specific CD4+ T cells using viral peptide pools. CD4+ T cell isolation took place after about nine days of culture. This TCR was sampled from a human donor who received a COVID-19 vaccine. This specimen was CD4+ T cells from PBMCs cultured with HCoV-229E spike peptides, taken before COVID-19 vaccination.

CDR3: CATVAGGPGETQYF. CDR3 coding DNA: TGTGCCACAGTGGCGGGGGGGCCTGGAGAGACCCAGTACTTC. The chain recombines TRBV19 with TRBJ2-5; 9 nucleotides line up with TRBD2. Germline lookup yields CDR1 LNHDA and CDR2 SQIVND (reference sequence). This CDR3 contains 14 residues. The V gene end was trimmed by 10 bases and the J gene end by 4 bases; junction bases not matched to a gene: 10.